This T cell receptor (beta chain) came from a study of cytomegalovirus exposure and HLA in healthy donors. Notes on the study in general: Many donors carried some public TCRs, although rarity characterized most TCR sequences.

As for this clone: The target antigen is unknown.

The donors belonged to the roughly 110-subject validation cohort, separate from the roughly 650-subject first cohort. The method was immunoSEQ multiplex PCR; TCRdb's version includes in-frame clones alone and lacks a portion of them. This sample has 150,000 to 180,000 clones, with just over 85% found just once. V was trimmed by 10 bases and J by 2 bases, leaving 14 bases between them. CDR1 and CDR2 from the germline V gene are SGHDN and FVKESK. This CDR3 has 13 amino acids. The TCR sequence derives from a human donor in good health. Sample: PBMCs. This rearrangement joins TRBV14 to TRBJ1-1; a weak D match, TRBD1 (5 bases). The DNA for the CDR3 is TGTGCCACCAGTTGGGGGGTTAACACTGAAGCTTTCTTT. Residues: CATSWGVNTEAFF.